This passage covers 26 T cell receptor beta chains from one sample sequenced in a study of sequential checkpoint blockade in melanoma. The sample's treatment: randomized to nivolumab then ipilimumab (arm A) or the reverse (arm B). Here immunoSEQ multiplex PCR was the method, and the copy in TCRdb shows in-frame clones only, minus some. The sample gives about 40,000 clones, 86% of which show up once; around 12% is in the top ten. Specimen: CD8+ T cells sorted from blood (inferred from file names), collected from a patient given nivolumab and ipilimumab in sequence. The receptors originated from a human donor with melanoma.

The CDR3: CASSLQVNSPLHF. CDR3 DNA sequence: TGTGCCAGTAGTTTACAGGTTAATTCACCCCTCCACTTT. This chain connects TRBV19 to TRBJ1-6; weak D call: TRBD1 (5 bases). The CDR3 runs to 13 residues. V was clipped by 5 bases and J by 6 bases, with 8 bases between them. The germline V gene encodes CDR1 LNHDA and CDR2 SQIVND (reference sequence).

This clone was seen a single time. V is TRBV19 and J is TRBJ2-7, with TRBD2 matching 8 bases. The V gene's germline CDR1 is LNHDA and CDR2 SQIVND (reference sequence). The CDR3 has 16 residues. J was trimmed by 7 bases and V by 1 base; bases with no gene match: 12. Written as DNA, the CDR3 is TGTGCCAGTAGTATAGGAACACGAGCGGGAGTAGGGGAGCAGTACTTC. Residues: CASSIGTRAGVGEQYF.

This chain links TRBV5-1 with TRBJ1-5; D gene ambiguous. The CDR3 is made up of 13 amino acids. Germline CDR1 and CDR2: SGHRS and YFSETQ. With 2 bases removed from V and 7 bases from J, the gap between germline ends came to 10 bases. DNA of the CDR3: TGCGCCAGCAGCTTCGGCCTGAGGCAGCCCCAGCATTTT. It encodes CASSFGLRQPQHF.

This clone is labeled as medium-sized (0.01 to 0.1%). V and J are TRBV7-6 and TRBJ2-3; D possibly corresponds to TRBD2 (5 bases). This CDR3 is built from 12 residues. CDR1 is SGHVS, CDR2 FNYEAQ, per germline. V was pared by 4 bases and J by 4 bases, with 6 bases between. CDR3: CASSSLADTQYF. CDR3 nucleotide sequence: TGTGCCAGCAGCTCACTAGCAGATACGCAGTATTTT.

This clone was observed once. The rearrangement uses TRBV6-6 and TRBJ2-5; 15 bases match TRBD2. This CDR3 spans 16 amino acids. Looked up from germline, CDR1 is MNHNY and CDR2 is SVGAGI (reference sequence). V lost 6 bases and J lost 6; bases outside the gene matches: 8. CDR3 nucleotides: TGTGCCAGCAGCCCCGGGACTAGCGGGAGGCTAAAGACCCAGTACTTC. It is translated as CASSPGTSGRLKTQYF.

The chain carries TRBV13 and TRBJ1-1; D gene unclear. Germline V CDR1 and CDR2: PRHDT, FYEKMQ (reference sequence). The V gene lost 0 bases and the J gene lost 4 bases, with 9 bases spanning the gap. The CDR3 runs to 14 residues. The CDR3 is CASSLGAGATEAFF. For the CDR3, the DNA is TGTGCCAGCAGCTTAGGCGCGGGAGCCACTGAAGCTTTCTTT. The full variable domain, in which reference TRBV13 and TRBJ1-1 provide the parts outside the CDR3, is AAGVIQSPRHLIKEKRETATLKCYPIPRHDTVYWYQQGPGQDPQFLISFYEKMQSDKGSIPDRFSAQQFSDYHSELNMSSLELGDSALYFCASSLGAGATEAFFGQGTRLTVV.

The gene calls are TRBV7-6 and TRBJ2-4, with a tentative D call TRBD1 (5 bases). Trimming pared 5 bases from V and 9 bases from J, leaving 8 bases between. Germline lookup yields CDR1 SGHVS and CDR2 FNYEAQ. There are 11 residues in the CDR3. This CDR3 is CASSPGSIQYF. The CDR3 DNA follows: TGTGCCAGCAGCCCAGGGTCCATTCAGTACTTC.

This rearrangement joins TRBV6-4 to TRBJ2-1; D is possibly TRBD1 (6 bases). This CDR3 comprises 13 residues. In germline, CDR1 is MRHNA, CDR2 SNTAGT. V was pared by 3 bases and J by 6 bases, with 9 bases between. The CDR3 DNA sequence: TGTGCCAGCAGTGAGGGGGCTTCCAATGAGCAGTTCTTC. This gives the protein CASSEGASNEQFF.

The chain uses TRBV4-3 and TRBJ1-1; D is ambiguous. V was pared by 1 base and J by 6 bases, with 15 bases between. The CDR3 consists of 15 residues. Germline CDR1 LGHNA, CDR2 YSLEER. CDR3 nucleotide sequence: TGCGCCAGCAGCCAAGTTGCCCTATTCTCCCCTGAAGCTTTCTTT. Translation gives CASSQVALFSPEAFF.

The J gene is TRBJ2-7, the V gene TRBV28; possible D gene TRBD1, 5 bases. This CDR3 spans 14 amino acids. The germline V gene has CDR1 MDHEN and CDR2 SYDVKM. The V end was cut by 5 bases, the J end by 3 bases, with 14 bases between. CDR3 region: CASSERQLVYEQYF. DNA for the CDR3: TGTGCCAGCAGTGAACGACAGCTAGTCTACGAGCAGTACTTC.

The chain has TRBV19 and TRBJ2-7, with 9 bases fitting TRBD1. After removal of 5 bases from V and 4 bases from J, the junction contained 6 bases not matched to a gene. This CDR3 has 14 amino acids. The germline CDR1 and CDR2 sequences are LNHDA and SQIVND (reference sequence). The CDR3 loop is CASSSGTGWYEQYF. The CDR3 nucleotides read TGTGCCAGTAGTTCCGGGACAGGGTGGTACGAGCAGTACTTC. The full variable domain, with the rest looked up from reference TRBV19 and TRBJ2-7, is DGGITQSPKYLFRKEGQNVTLSCEQNLNHDAMYWYRQDPGQGLRLIYYSQIVNDFQKGDIAEGYSVSREKKESFPLTVTSAQKNPTAFYLCASSSGTGWYEQYFGPGTRLTVT.

The V and J genes are TRBV11-2 and TRBJ2-7; 7 bases map to TRBD2. J lost 5 bases, V lost 4 bases, and 5 bases had no gene match. The CDR3 length is 13 residues. Germline CDR1 reads SGHAT; CDR2 reads FQNNGV. The CDR3 is CASSSLASHEQYV. The CDR3 bases are TGTGCCAGCAGCTCACTAGCGTCCCACGAGCAGTACGTC.

J is TRBJ2-7 and V is TRBV4-1; TRBD2 might be the D (5 bases). Germline CDR1 MGHRA, CDR2 YSYEKL. CDR3 length: 13 amino acids. Trimming took 3 bases from V and 3 from J, leaving 9 bases between them. As DNA, the CDR3 is TGCGCCAGCAGCCAGCAGCGGAACTACGAGCAGTACGTC. Residues: CASSQQRNYEQYV.

This chain uses TRBV28 with TRBJ2-5; 11 positions agree with TRBD2. The CDR3 sequence is 20 residues long. Germline-derived CDR1 and CDR2 are MDHEN and SYDVKM. Losses at the gene ends were 2 bases for V and 4 bases for J; bases not matched to a gene: 18. For the CDR3, the DNA is TGTGCCAGCAGTTTAAAGTATCCCGGGACTAGCGGAGTCTGGATAGAGACCCAGTACTTC. This encodes CASSLKYPGTSGVWIETQYF.

This clone was picked up one time. The chain has TRBV4-3 and TRBJ2-5; unclear D gene. V lost 2 bases and J lost 5, with 15 bases in between. The CDR3 has 15 residues. The V gene's germline CDR1 is LGHNA and CDR2 YSLEER. The CDR3 loop is CASSQTVSFPETQYF. As DNA, the CDR3 is TGCGCCAGCAGCCAAACCGTTAGCTTCCCGGAGACCCAGTACTTC.

This chain connects TRBV5-8 to TRBJ2-1, with 11 bases that match TRBD2. The CDR3 runs 15 residues. Germline V gene data show CDR1 as SGHTS and CDR2 as YDEGEE. The V and J ends lost 0 bases and 9 bases, in that order; junction bases with no gene match: 5. CDR3 in amino acids: CASSLVAGGPGEQFF. The CDR3 DNA reads TGTGCCAGCAGCTTGGTAGCGGGAGGGCCAGGTGAGCAGTTCTTC. The full variable domain, its missing parts supplied by reference TRBV5-8 and TRBJ2-1, is EAGVTQSPTHLIKTRGQQATLRCSPISGHTSVYWYQQALGLGLQFLLWYDEGEERNRGNFPPRFSGRQFPNYSSELNVNALELEDSALYLCASSLVAGGPGEQFFGPGTRLTVL.

This clone showed up just a few times. V usage is TRBV21-1 and J usage is TRBJ1-5; the table assigns TRBD1, which was not confirmed against the DNA. TRBV21-1 is assigned pseudogene status. The CDR3 has 18 residues. The CDR3 region has the DNA TGTGCCAGCAGCACCGAAGGCGGGGACAGGGATAGCAATCAGCCCCAGCATTTT. Its translation: CASSTEGGDRDSNQPQHF.

The chain carries TRBV9 and TRBJ2-1; TRBD1 matches at 9 bases. CDR1 is SGDLS, CDR2 YYNGEE, per germline. The CDR3 spans 15 residues. The V gene end was trimmed by 3 bases and the J gene end by 4 bases; junction bases not matched to a gene: 5. In nucleotides, the CDR3 is TGTGCCAGCAGCGCCACAGGGGGCGATTACAATGAGCAGTTCTTC. It specifies CASSATGGDYNEQFF. Using reference TRBV9 and TRBJ2-1 for the parts outside the CDR3, the full variable domain is DSGVTQTPKHLITATGQRVTLRCSPRSGDLSVYWYQQSLDQGLQFLIQYYNGEERAKGNILERFSAQQFPDLHSELNLSSLELGDSALYFCASSATGGDYNEQFFGPGTRLTVL.

The gene calls are TRBV7-8 and TRBJ2-1; TRBD2 aligns across 14 bases. Looked up from germline, CDR1 is SGHVS and CDR2 is FQNEAQ. The CDR3 extends over 18 amino acids. Trimming at V came to 1 base and at J to 9 bases, leaving 11 bases not matched to a gene. In DNA, the CDR3 is TGTGCCAGCAGCTTAGGCCCGGGACTAGCGGGAGTGGGGAGTGAGCAGTTCTTC. It encodes CASSLGPGLAGVGSEQFF. Complete variable domain (other parts from reference TRBV7-8 and TRBJ2-1): GAGVSQSPRYKVAKRGQDVALRCDPISGHVSLFWYQQALGQGPEFLTYFQNEAQLDKSGLPSDRFFAERPEGSVSTLKIQRTQQEDSAVYLCASSLGPGLAGVGSEQFFGPGTRLTVL.

The chain couples TRBV5-8 to TRBJ2-3, with 12 bases matching TRBD2. Germline V CDR1 and CDR2: SGHTS, YDEGEE. This CDR3 has 16 residues. Unmatched junction bases numbered 8, after V lost 4 bases and J lost 5 bases. The CDR3 here is CASSLGTSGLQDTQYF. As DNA, the CDR3 is TGTGCCAGCAGCCTCGGGACTAGCGGGCTCCAAGATACGCAGTATTTT.

J is TRBJ2-7 and V is TRBV11-2; 7 nucleotides align to TRBD2. Germline lookup yields CDR1 SGHAT and CDR2 FQNNGV. Trimming took 5 bases from V and 0 from J; bases not matched to a gene: 4. This CDR3 spans 14 amino acids. The CDR3 is CASSVGGSSYEQYV. CDR3 bases: TGTGCCAGCAGCGTCGGGGGGAGCTCCTACGAGCAGTACGTC.

This clone was detected once. This chain uses TRBV15 with TRBJ2-3; D may be TRBD1 (6 bases). Trimming took off 3 bases at V and 1 base at J, with 8 bases between the two ends. The CDR3 totals 14 residues. From germline, CDR1 is LNHNV and CDR2 YYDKDF (reference sequence). CDR3 DNA: TGTGCCACCAGCAGCAGGGGTGGCACAGATACGCAGTATTTT. It translates to CATSSRGGTDTQYF.

The chain recombines TRBV6-4 with TRBJ2-1, with TRBD2 matching over 9 bases. CDR3 length equals 16 residues. The germline V gene encodes CDR1 MRHNA and CDR2 SNTAGT. V was pared by 3 bases and J by 6 bases, with 9 bases of the junction left unmatched. The CDR3 sequence: CASSDSPAGGFNEQFF. CDR3 nucleotides: TGTGCCAGCAGTGATTCTCCAGCGGGAGGTTTCAATGAGCAGTTCTTC.

The chain recombines TRBV5-1 with TRBJ2-1, with 10 bases fitting TRBD1. This CDR3 contains 13 residues. The germline V gene encodes CDR1 SGHRS and CDR2 YFSETQ. Trimming removed 6 bases from V and 8 bases from J; junction bases left unmatched: 5. The DNA of the CDR3 is TGCGCCAGCATGGGGACAGGGGTCTATGAGCAGTTCTTC. It codes for CASMGTGVYEQFF. The full variable domain, with the rest looked up from reference TRBV5-1 and TRBJ2-1, is KAGVTQTPRYLIKTRGQQVTLSCSPISGHRSVSWYQQTPGQGLQFLFEYFSETQRNKGNFPGRFSGRQFSNSRSEMNVSTLELGDSALYLCASMGTGVYEQFFGPGTRLTVL.

This clone has a single count. The gene calls are TRBV30 and TRBJ2-1, with 8 bases matching TRBD1. Per the germline V gene, CDR1 is GTSNPN and CDR2 is SVGIG (reference sequence). This CDR3 spans 14 amino acids. V lost 1 base and J lost 7; bases outside the gene matches: 6. The CDR3 DNA is TGTGCCTGGAGTGGGCGGACAGGGCTTAATGAGCAGTTCTTC. This encodes CAWSGRTGLNEQFF.

CDR3 amino acids: CASSAQGLQETQYF. In DNA form, the CDR3 reads TGTGCCAGCAGCGCCCAGGGACTTCAAGAGACCCAGTACTTC. The V and J genes are TRBV9 and TRBJ2-5, with D perhaps TRBD2 (6 bases). The germline CDR1 and CDR2 sequences are SGDLS and YYNGEE. V shed 3 bases and J shed 2 bases, with 11 bases lying between them. This CDR3 spans 14 amino acids.